This TCR beta chain was captured by sequencing in a study of blood T cell repertoires in COVID-19. Study context: Collection of acute and convalescent COVID-19 samples took place in the United States, Italy and Spain. PBMCs, B-cell-depleted T cells, or T cells provided the cDNA or gDNA that made up the material.

As originally analysed: Amplifying reference gene primers gave estimates of nucleated cell counts. Method: immunoSEQ multiplex PCR; TCRdb's copy keeps in-frame clones and lacks some. The DNA gave D and trimming, while V, J and clone size come from that table. The table includes about 92,000 clones, around three quarters detected once. This CDR3 comprises 14 residues. V dropped 6 bases and J dropped 1; count of bases not matched to a gene: 4. Germline-derived CDR1 and CDR2 are WSHSY and SAAADI. The rearrangement links TRBV10-2 to TRBJ1-1; 8 bases fit TRBD1. This sequence was found in a man between 45 and 60 years old who had recovered from COVID-19. Source material: peripheral blood. The CDR3 loop is CASRYGQGNTEAFF. The CDR3 DNA reads as TGCGCCAGCAGGTACGGACAGGGGAACACTGAAGCTTTCTTT.